This T cell receptor (beta chain) was identified in a study of T-cell memory formation after mild COVID-19. Study as a whole: TCR clustering was largely donor specific.

Study results and limitations: Contracting CD4+ clones lay largely in CM and EM, with CD8+ ones residing in EMRA.

As regards this clonotype: The antigen is not known.

One entry per CDR3 protein, called by TCRdb with MiXCR from the 5' RACE reads. The sample holds about 410,000 distinct CDR3 sequences, more than 20% seen once. V lost 4 bases and J 1 base, leaving 14 bases between the germline ends. The germline CDR1 and CDR2 sequences are MNHEY and SMNVEV (reference sequence). The CDR3 is 15 amino acids. This chain joins TRBV27 and TRBJ2-7; D might be TRBD1 (5 bases). Sequences were obtained from PBMCs or a T cell subset sorted from them (not recorded which). The source is an adult woman who had mild COVID-19 (a few samples of this study predate the infection). Cell type and time point are not known. Written as DNA, the CDR3 is TGTGCCAGCAGTTCCAGGGCATCTCATTCCTACGAGCAGTACTTC. Residues: CASSSRASHSYEQYF.